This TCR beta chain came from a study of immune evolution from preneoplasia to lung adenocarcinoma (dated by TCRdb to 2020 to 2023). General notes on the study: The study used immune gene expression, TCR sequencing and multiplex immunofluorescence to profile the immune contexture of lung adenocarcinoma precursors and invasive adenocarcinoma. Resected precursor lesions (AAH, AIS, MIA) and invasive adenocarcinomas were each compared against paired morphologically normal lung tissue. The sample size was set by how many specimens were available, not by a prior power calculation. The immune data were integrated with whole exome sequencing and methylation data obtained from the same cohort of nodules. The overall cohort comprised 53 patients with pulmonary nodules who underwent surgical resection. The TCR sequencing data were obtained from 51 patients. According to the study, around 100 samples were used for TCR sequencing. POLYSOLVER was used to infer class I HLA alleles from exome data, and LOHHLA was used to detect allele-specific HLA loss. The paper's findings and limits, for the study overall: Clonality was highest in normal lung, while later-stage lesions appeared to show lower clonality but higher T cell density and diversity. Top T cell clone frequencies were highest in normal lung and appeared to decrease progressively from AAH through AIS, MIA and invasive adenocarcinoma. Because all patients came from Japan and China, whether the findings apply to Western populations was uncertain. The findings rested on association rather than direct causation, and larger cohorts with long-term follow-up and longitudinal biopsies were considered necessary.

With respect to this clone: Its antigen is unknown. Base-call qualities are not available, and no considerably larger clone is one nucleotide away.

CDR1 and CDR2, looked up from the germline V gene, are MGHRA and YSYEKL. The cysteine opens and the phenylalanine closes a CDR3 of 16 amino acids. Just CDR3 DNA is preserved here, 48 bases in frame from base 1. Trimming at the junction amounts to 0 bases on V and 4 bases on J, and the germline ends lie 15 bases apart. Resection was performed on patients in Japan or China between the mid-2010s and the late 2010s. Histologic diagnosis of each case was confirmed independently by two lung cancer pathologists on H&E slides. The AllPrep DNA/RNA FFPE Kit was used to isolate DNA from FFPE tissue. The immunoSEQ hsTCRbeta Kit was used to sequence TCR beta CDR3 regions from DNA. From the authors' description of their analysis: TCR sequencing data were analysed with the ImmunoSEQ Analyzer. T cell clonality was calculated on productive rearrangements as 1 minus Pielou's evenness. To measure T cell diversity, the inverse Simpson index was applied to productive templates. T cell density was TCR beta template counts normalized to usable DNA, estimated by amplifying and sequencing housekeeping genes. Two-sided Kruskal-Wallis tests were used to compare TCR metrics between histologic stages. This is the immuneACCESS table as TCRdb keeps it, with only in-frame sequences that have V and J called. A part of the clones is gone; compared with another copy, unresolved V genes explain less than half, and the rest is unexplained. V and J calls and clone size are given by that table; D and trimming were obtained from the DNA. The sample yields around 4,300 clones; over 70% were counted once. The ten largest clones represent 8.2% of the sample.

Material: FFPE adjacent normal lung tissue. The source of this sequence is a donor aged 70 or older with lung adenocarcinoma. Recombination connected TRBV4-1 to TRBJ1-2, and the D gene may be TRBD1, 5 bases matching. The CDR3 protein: CASSQDWGMRGYGYTF. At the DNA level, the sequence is TGCGCCAGCAGCCAAGATTGGGGGATGCGAGGCTATGGCTACACCTTC.